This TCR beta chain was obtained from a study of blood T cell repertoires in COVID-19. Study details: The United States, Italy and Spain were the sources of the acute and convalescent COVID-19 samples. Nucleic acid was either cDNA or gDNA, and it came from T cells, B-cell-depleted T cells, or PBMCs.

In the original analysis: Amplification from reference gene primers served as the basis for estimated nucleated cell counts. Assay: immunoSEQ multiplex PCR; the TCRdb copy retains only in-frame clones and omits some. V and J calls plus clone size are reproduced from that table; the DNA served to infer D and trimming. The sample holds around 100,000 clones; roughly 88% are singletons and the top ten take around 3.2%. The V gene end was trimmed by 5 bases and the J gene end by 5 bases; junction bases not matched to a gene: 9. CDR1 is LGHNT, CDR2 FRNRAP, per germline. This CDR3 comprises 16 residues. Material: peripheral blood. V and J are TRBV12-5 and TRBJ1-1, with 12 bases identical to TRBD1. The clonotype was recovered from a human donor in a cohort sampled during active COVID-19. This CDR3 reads CASGVTGTGGNTEAFF. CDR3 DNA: TGTGCTAGTGGTGTTACCGGGACAGGGGGCAATACTGAAGCTTTCTTT.